What follows are 9 T cell receptor beta chains derived from one specimen sequenced in a study of cytomegalovirus exposure and HLA in healthy donors. PCR amplification relied on 60 Vbeta primers (plus 13 Jbeta primers). Method: immunoSEQ multiplex PCR; TCRdb's copy keeps in-frame clones and lacks some. The top ten clones hold approximately 2.9% of a sample with 120,000 to 150,000 clones, 80% to 85% of them seen once. Material for sequencing was PBMCs. The receptors were sampled from a woman aged 25 to 39 in good health and CMV-seronegative.

The CDR3 DNA is TGTGCCAGCAGTTACTCAGCGACAGGGGTGAACGAGCAGTACTTC. As protein: CASSYSATGVNEQYF. The chain has TRBV6-5 and TRBJ2-7; 8 nucleotides line up with TRBD1. CDR3 size: 15 residues. From germline, CDR1 is MNHEY and CDR2 SVGAGI. Unmatched junction bases numbered 6, after V lost 0 bases and J lost 5 bases.

This chain joins TRBV19 and TRBJ1-6; D remains ambiguous. The CDR3 spans 13 residues. The germline V gene encodes CDR1 LNHDA and CDR2 SQIVND (reference sequence). The ends were cut back, 5 bases at V and 10 bases at J, with 12 bases in the middle. CDR3 protein: CASSGRTRSPLHF. The CDR3 nucleotides are TGTGCCAGTAGTGGAAGGACTCGCTCACCCCTCCACTTT. Based on the CDR3 plus reference TRBV19 and TRBJ1-6, the full variable domain is DGGITQSPKYLFRKEGQNVTLSCEQNLNHDAMYWYRQDPGQGLRLIYYSQIVNDFQKGDIAEGYSVSREKKESFPLTVTSAQKNPTAFYLCASSGRTRSPLHFGNGTRLTVT.

J is TRBJ2-7 and V is TRBV27; the D gene is possibly TRBD1 (6 bases). Germline-derived CDR1 and CDR2 are MNHEY and SMNVEV (reference sequence). The CDR3 loop spans 13 amino acids. Deletions cut 10 bases from V and 4 bases from J, with 17 bases between. CDR3 amino acids: CATRLDSRYEQYF. CDR3 DNA sequence: TGTGCCACCCGGTTGGACAGCCGGTACGAGCAGTACTTC.

V gene TRBV19 combines with J gene TRBJ1-6; TRBD1 aligns across 9 bases. The germline CDR1 and CDR2 sequences are LNHDA and SQIVND (reference sequence). Germline trimming cut 6 bases from V and 10 bases from J; bases unmatched to any gene: 4. CDR3 length: 13 amino acids. This CDR3 is CASRQGARSPLHF. The CDR3 DNA is TGTGCCAGTAGACAGGGGGCGCGATCACCCCTCCACTTT. The whole variable domain, filled in from reference TRBV19 and TRBJ1-6, reads DGGITQSPKYLFRKEGQNVTLSCEQNLNHDAMYWYRQDPGQGLRLIYYSQIVNDFQKGDIAEGYSVSREKKESFPLTVTSAQKNPTAFYLCASRQGARSPLHFGNGTRLTVT.

This chain links TRBV27 with TRBJ1-4; 11 bases fit TRBD1. Germline values: CDR1 MNHEY, CDR2 SMNVEV (reference sequence). V trimming: 2 bases; J trimming: 4 bases; junction bases outside the gene matches: 3. The CDR3 has 16 amino acids. Written as DNA, the CDR3 is TGTGCCAGCAGTTTACGGGGGACAGGGGGTAATGAAAAACTGTTTTTT. This encodes CASSLRGTGGNEKLFF.

This clone appeared once. The rearrangement links TRBV10-2 to TRBJ1-4; no clear D gene. Germline lookup yields CDR1 WSHSY and CDR2 SAAADI. The CDR3 contains 15 residues. Trimming took off 4 bases at V and 5 bases at J, with 14 bases between the two ends. The DNA of the CDR3 is TGCGCCAGCAGTGTTCTTCGGGGAGGCAATGAAAAACTGTTTTTT. Encoded protein: CASSVLRGGNEKLFF.

This rearrangement joins TRBV5-1 to TRBJ1-2; D may be TRBD1 (6 bases). Germline V gives CDR1 SGHRS, CDR2 YFSETQ. This CDR3 is built from 15 residues. Trimming pared 4 bases from V and 13 bases from J, leaving 26 bases between. The CDR3 loop reads CASSLRPDGGPLSTF. The CDR3 region has the DNA TGCGCCAGCAGCCTGAGGCCTGACGGGGGGCCTCTGAGCACCTTC.

The V and J genes are TRBV19 and TRBJ1-2, with 8 bases lining up with TRBD1. Germline trimming cut 9 bases from V and 5 bases from J; bases unmatched to any gene: 11. The CDR3 sequence is 14 residues long. In germline, CDR1 is LNHDA, CDR2 SQIVND (reference sequence). The CDR3 is CASRLDRGTYGYTF. The CDR3 DNA sequence: TGTGCCAGCCGACTCGACAGGGGCACTTATGGCTACACCTTC.

J is TRBJ2-6 and V is TRBV7-9, with D possibly being TRBD1 (5 bases). Trimming took off 0 bases at V and 4 bases at J, with 16 bases between the two ends. The germline gives CDR1 SEHNR, CDR2 FQNEAQ (reference sequence). The CDR3 loop spans 18 amino acids. CDR3 protein: CASSLAWPRQPGANVLTF. The CDR3 DNA sequence: TGTGCCAGCAGCTTAGCGTGGCCTAGACAGCCCGGGGCCAACGTCCTGACTTTC.